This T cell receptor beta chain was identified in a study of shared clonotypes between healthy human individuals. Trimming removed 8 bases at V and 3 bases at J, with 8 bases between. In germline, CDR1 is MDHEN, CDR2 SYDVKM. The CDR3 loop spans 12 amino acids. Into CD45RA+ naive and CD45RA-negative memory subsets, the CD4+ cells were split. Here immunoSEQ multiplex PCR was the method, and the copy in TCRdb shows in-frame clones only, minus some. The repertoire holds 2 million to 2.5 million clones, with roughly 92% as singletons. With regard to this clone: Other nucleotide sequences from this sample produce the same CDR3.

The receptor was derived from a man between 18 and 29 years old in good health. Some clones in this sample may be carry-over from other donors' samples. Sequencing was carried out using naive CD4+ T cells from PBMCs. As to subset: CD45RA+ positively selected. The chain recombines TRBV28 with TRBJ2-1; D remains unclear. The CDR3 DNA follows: TGTGCCAGCCTGGGTGGCTACAATGAGCAGTTCTTC. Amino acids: CASLGGYNEQFF. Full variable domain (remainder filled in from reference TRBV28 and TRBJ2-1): DVKVTQSSRYLVKRTGEKVFLECVQDMDHENMFWYRQDPGLGLRLIYFSYDVKMKEKGDIPEGYSVSREKKERFSLILESASTNQTSMYLCASLGGYNEQFFGPGTRLTVL.